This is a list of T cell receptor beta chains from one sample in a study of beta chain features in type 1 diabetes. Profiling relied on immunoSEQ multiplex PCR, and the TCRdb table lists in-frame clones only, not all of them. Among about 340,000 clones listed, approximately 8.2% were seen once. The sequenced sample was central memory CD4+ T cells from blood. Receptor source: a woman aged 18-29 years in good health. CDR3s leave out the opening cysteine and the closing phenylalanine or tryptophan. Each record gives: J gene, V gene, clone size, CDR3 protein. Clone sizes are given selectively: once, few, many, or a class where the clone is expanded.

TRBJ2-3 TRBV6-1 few ASSDPTLRSTDTQY
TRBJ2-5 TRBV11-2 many ASSYSGYGETQY
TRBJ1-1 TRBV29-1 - SVDGQGGTEAF
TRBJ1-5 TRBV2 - ASSATGKQPQH
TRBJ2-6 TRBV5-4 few ASSLGGTSGSGANVLT
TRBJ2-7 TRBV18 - ASSNSGATYEQY
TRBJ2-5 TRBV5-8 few ASSPGLEETQY
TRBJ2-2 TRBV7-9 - ASSPGSGGTTGELF
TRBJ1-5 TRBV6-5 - ASKEGGSNQPQH
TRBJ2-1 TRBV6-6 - ASSYEAREQF
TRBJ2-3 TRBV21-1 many ASDLNGTDTQY
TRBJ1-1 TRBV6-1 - ASLTTRNTEAF
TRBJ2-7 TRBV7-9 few ASSPGRGSRYEQY
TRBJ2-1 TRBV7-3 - ASSPSSSNGEQF
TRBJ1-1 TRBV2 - ASSDQAVEAF
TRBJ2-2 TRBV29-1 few SVGTGGGELF
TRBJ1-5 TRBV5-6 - ASSLEDSYSNQPQH
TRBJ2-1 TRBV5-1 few ASSLQFNEQF
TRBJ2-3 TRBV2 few ASRDRALGSTDTQY
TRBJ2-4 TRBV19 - ASSRNRERLAKNIQY
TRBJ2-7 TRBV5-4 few ASSLGHEVTYEQY
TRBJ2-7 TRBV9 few ASSPGRGVTYEQY
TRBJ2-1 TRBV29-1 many SVGTSGTNEQF
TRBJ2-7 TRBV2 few ASKGTGDTGQY
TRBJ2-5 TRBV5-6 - ASSLAYKTQY
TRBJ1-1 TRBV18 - ASSPGKGGTEAF
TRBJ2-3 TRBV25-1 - ASSGPRGFGTDTQY
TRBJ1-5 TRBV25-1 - ASSEGTGSHQPQH
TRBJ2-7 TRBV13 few ASSLLQVGYEQY
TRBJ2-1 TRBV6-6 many ASSQAQGRKYNEQF
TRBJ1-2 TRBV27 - ASSSQGLGNGYT
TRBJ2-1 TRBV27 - ASSHWRRQGAYNEQF
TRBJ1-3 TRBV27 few ASSLGNTIY
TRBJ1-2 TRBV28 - ASSPHREDNYGYT
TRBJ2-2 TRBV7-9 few ASSPESVELF
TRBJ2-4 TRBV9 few ASSATGGAAKNIQY
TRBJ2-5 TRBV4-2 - ASSQGRETETQY
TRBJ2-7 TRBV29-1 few SVVEGTYEQY
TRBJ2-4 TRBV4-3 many ASSPQTGNIQY
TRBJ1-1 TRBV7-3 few ASSFSMNTEAF
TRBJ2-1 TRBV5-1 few ASSFPLTSRSDRLNEQF
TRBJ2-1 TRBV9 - ASSVVAGGPGNEQF
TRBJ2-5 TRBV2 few ASSRAPQETQY
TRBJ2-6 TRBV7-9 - ASSLGGPGANVLT
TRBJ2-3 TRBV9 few ASSVGTVGTDTQY
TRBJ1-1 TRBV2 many ASSGDTRNTEAF
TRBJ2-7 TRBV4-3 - ASSQDPRGAVQY